Below, 10 T cell receptor beta chains from the same sample are listed, as sequenced in a study of CD8 T cells in ankylosing spondylitis. One entry per CDR3 protein, called by TCRdb with MiXCR from the 5' RACE reads. The table lists 100,000 to 150,000 distinct CDR3 sequences, around 9.3% of them singletons, with approximately 3.3% in the top ten. Input material: blood, either unsorted or a sorted T cell fraction (not recorded which). These receptors originate from a male donor with ankylosing spondylitis or in good health (not recorded which).

This clonotype was counted many times. The chain joins TRBV6-2 or TRBV6-3 to TRBJ2-7, with D possibly matching TRBD2 (6 bases). Germline CDR1 reads MNHEY; CDR2 reads SVGEGT. The length of the CDR3 is 14 residues. Trimming shortened V by 2 bases and J by 1 base, and 9 bases separated the two germline ends. The CDR3, as DNA: TGTGCCAGCAGTTACCCGGCGGGATCCTACGAGCAGTACTTC. This gives the protein CASSYPAGSYEQYF.

This clonotype came up many times. This sequence joins TRBV12-3 or TRBV12-4 and TRBJ2-1; no firm D call. Trimming shortened V by 2 bases and J by 7 bases, and 6 bases separated the two germline ends. This CDR3 region has 12 residues. The CDR3 protein is CASSLMGNEQFF. In DNA, the CDR3 is TGTGCCAGCAGTTTAATGGGTAATGAGCAGTTCTTC.

This clonotype was found a few times. The rearrangement joins TRBV29-1 to TRBJ1-4, with TRBD1 as a possible D gene (6 bases). The CDR3 has 13 residues. V lost 2 bases to trimming and J lost 7 bases, with 11 bases between them. Germline V CDR1 and CDR2: SQVTM, ANQGSEA. CDR3 DNA sequence: TGCAGCGTTGAAAAGACAGGTGTTGAAAAACTGTTTTTT. This codes for CSVEKTGVEKLFF.

The chain combines TRBV6-1 with TRBJ2-7; the match to TRBD2 covers 13 bases. Germline V gene lookup returns CDR1 MNHNS and CDR2 SASEGT. The CDR3 runs 12 residues. J gave up 13 bases and V 5 bases, and 5 bases lay outside the gene matches. Here the CDR3 reads CASSTRTSGGYF. CDR3 DNA sequence: TGTGCCAGCAGTACCCGGACTAGCGGGGGCTACTTC.

This clonotype was found many times. V gene TRBV5-1 combines with J gene TRBJ1-2; 9 nucleotides agree with TRBD1. Trimming removed 9 bases from V and 7 bases from J; junction bases left unmatched: 22. Germline loops: CDR1 SGHRS, CDR2 YFSETQ. This CDR3 contains 17 residues. The CDR3 sequence: CATTDTDRGTGYSGYTF. The CDR3 nucleotides read TGCGCCACCACAGACACCGATCGAGGGACAGGGTACTCTGGCTACACCTTC.

This clonotype was found many times. The CDR3 spells CASSLAGENSPLHF. Here the CDR3 DNA reads TGTGCCAGCAGCTTAGCAGGGGAAAATTCACCCCTCCACTTT. The chain joins TRBV7-3 to TRBJ1-6; D might be TRBD1 (6 bases). There are 14 residues in the CDR3. Trimming left V 2 bases short and J 7 bases short, with 9 bases between. Germline values: CDR1 SGHTA, CDR2 FQGTGA. Complete variable domain (other parts from reference TRBV7-3 and TRBJ1-6): GAGVSQTPSNKVTEKGKYVELRCDPISGHTALYWYRQSLGQGPEFLIYFQGTGAADDSGLPNDRFFAVRPEGSVSTLKIQRTERGDSAVYLCASSLAGENSPLHFGNGTRLTVT.

This clonotype was observed many times. The V and J genes are TRBV7-2 and TRBJ2-7, with 10 positions matching TRBD1. The CDR3 runs to 15 residues. Germline V gene lookup returns CDR1 SGHTA and CDR2 FQGNSA. J was trimmed by 6 bases and V by 4 bases; bases with no gene match: 9. The CDR3 spells CASSSTGTGAGEQYF. CDR3 in DNA: TGTGCCAGCAGCTCCACAGGGACAGGGGCGGGCGAGCAGTACTTC.

This clonotype was observed a handful of times. The chain links TRBV6-1 to TRBJ2-3, with D tentatively TRBD1 or TRBD2 (5 bases each). V was shortened by 8 bases and J by 6 bases, with 15 bases between the two germline ends. CDR3 length: 13 residues. CDR1 and CDR2 (germline): MNHNS, SASEGT. This CDR3 reads CASGSGRSDTQYF. The CDR3 nucleotides are TGTGCCAGCGGATCGGGGCGATCGGATACGCAGTATTTT.

This clonotype was counted many times. The chain combines TRBV6-5 with TRBJ2-1; D gene unclear. CDR3 length equals 12 residues. Germline lookup yields CDR1 MNHEY and CDR2 SVGAGI. V shed 2 bases and J shed 8 bases, with 7 bases lying between them. CDR3 amino acids: CASSYGPHEQFF. The CDR3 nucleotides read TGTGCCAGCAGTTACGGGCCTCATGAGCAGTTCTTC.

This clonotype occurred many times. The chain recombines TRBV5-5 with TRBJ2-1; D gene ambiguous. Trimming pared 7 bases from V and 2 bases from J, leaving 13 bases between. Germline V gives CDR1 SGHKS, CDR2 YYEKEE (reference sequence). This CDR3 has 14 amino acids. The CDR3, as DNA: TGTGCCAGCGGAAGTTGGACGGCCTACAATGAGCAGTTCTTC. Residues: CASGSWTAYNEQFF. Together with reference TRBV5-5 and TRBJ2-1, the CDR3 gives the full variable domain: DAGVTQSPTHLIKTRGQQVTLRCSPISGHKSVSWYQQVLGQGPQFIFQYYEKEERGRGNFPDRFSARQFPNYSSELNVNALLLGDSALYLCASGSWTAYNEQFFGPGTRLTVL.